The sample holds a few counts of the clone carrying this TCR beta chain. The data were obtained in a study of CD8 T cells in Susac syndrome. The V gene's germline CDR1 is SQVTM and CDR2 ANQGSEA. The V gene end was trimmed by 6 bases and the J gene end by 7 bases; junction bases not matched to a gene: 10. The CDR3 is 14 amino acids. TEMRA cells were FACS-enriched and CD8+ and CD4+ T cells negatively isolated. Reverse transcription of roughly 0.5 to 1 ug RNA was carried out with random hexamers. immunoSEQ multiplex PCR amplified TCR beta CDR3 across 54 Vbeta, 13 Jbeta. MiXCR, run by TCRdb on the immunoSEQ multiplex PCR reads, gives a single entry per CDR3 protein. Among some 300,000 distinct CDR3 sequences listed, approximately 85% were seen once.

This sequence originates from a human donor with multiple sclerosis. The genes are TRBV29-1 and TRBJ1-2; TRBD1 matches 11 bases. What was sequenced was CD8+ T cells from PBMCs. The CDR3 spells CSVSPGQGERGYTF. The CDR3 region has the DNA TGCAGCGTCTCACCGGGACAGGGGGAGCGTGGCTACACCTTC.